This TCR beta chain appears in the sequencing data of a study of response to subunit inactivated influenza vaccine. Study conclusions and caveats: After each seasonal influenza vaccination, few new T cells are recruited, the authors suggested.

MiXCR, run by TCRdb on the RT-PCR reads, gives a single entry per CDR3 protein. In the table there are approximately 310,000 distinct CDR3 sequences, just over 20% of which are singletons. Germline CDR1 is SGHTA and CDR2 is FQGNSA. The V gene end was trimmed by 1 base and the J gene end by 7 bases; junction bases not matched to a gene: 6. CDR3 length: 14 amino acids. In regard to this clonotype: Its specificity is unknown.

This clonotype was sampled from a man between 50 and 69 years old who received an inactivated influenza vaccine. The V and J genes are TRBV7-2 and TRBJ1-2; TRBD1 matches 7 bases. The material sequenced was PBMCs from blood, taken less than 22 months after vaccination. This CDR3 is CASSLGTGWIGYTF. In DNA form, the CDR3 reads TGTGCCAGCAGCTTAGGGACAGGTTGGATTGGCTACACCTTC.